This entry lists 11 T cell receptor beta chains sequenced from one sample in a study of response to subunit inactivated influenza vaccine. Using its own MiXCR run on the RT-PCR reads, TCRdb lists one record per CDR3 protein. The sample holds about 620,000 distinct CDR3 sequences, around 10% seen once. These data were likewise used in another study, on T cells expressing NK-cell markers. This second report adds: The authors generated TCR beta cDNA through 5'RACE template switching with UMIs.

Source: PBMCs from blood, taken on the day of vaccination. The receptors shown here come from a man aged 50 to 59 who received an inactivated influenza vaccine.

This clonotype was seen only a few times. J is TRBJ2-7 and V is TRBV5-5; the D gene is possibly TRBD1 (5 bases). Per germline, CDR1 SGHKS and CDR2 YYEKEE (reference sequence). This CDR3 region has 13 residues. The ends were cut back, 4 bases at V and 2 bases at J, with 10 bases in the middle. CDR3 protein: CASSQGRTYEQYF. CDR3 nucleotides: TGTGCCAGCAGCCAGGGCAGGACCTACGAGCAGTACTTC.

The CDR3 sequence is CASSSRQGSYEQFF. CDR3 nucleotides: TGCGCCAGCAGCTCCCGACAGGGGAGCTATGAGCAGTTCTTC. The chain carries TRBV5-1 and TRBJ2-1; 8 nucleotides agree with TRBD1. This CDR3 is 14 amino acids long. Germline V gives CDR1 SGHRS, CDR2 YFSETQ. V was clipped by 3 bases and J by 8 bases; unmatched bases: 7.

V is TRBV7-8 and J is TRBJ1-2, with TRBD1 identical over 9 bases. The V gene end was trimmed by 3 bases and the J gene end by 8 bases; junction bases not matched to a gene: 10. Germline CDR1 SGHVS, CDR2 FQNEAQ. This CDR3 spans 15 amino acids. CDR3 sequence reads: CASSLTIGTGHGYTF. DNA for the CDR3: TGTGCCAGCAGCTTGACAATTGGGACAGGGCACGGCTACACCTTC.

This clonotype has a handful of counts. The chain links TRBV7-9 to TRBJ1-2; possibly TRBD1 for D (5 bases). The germline gives CDR1 SEHNR, CDR2 FQNEAQ (reference sequence). The CDR3 sequence is 13 residues long. Between the trimmed V and J ends, which lost 1 base and 13 bases, there was a span of 16 bases. CDR3 in amino acids: CASSLGGLTPGTF. In DNA form, the CDR3 reads TGTGCCAGCAGCTTAGGGGGACTTACCCCGGGCACCTTC.

The rearrangement joins TRBV9 to TRBJ2-6; D not resolved. The CDR3 contains 15 residues. Germline CDR1 reads SGDLS; CDR2 reads YYNGEE. V was pared by 4 bases and J by 4 bases, with 12 bases between. CDR3 DNA sequence: TGTGCCAGCAGCCCTAGGGTCGGCGGGGCCAACGTCCTGACTTTC. It codes for CASSPRVGGANVLTF.

This clonotype appeared many times. The chain uses TRBV12-3 or TRBV12-4 and TRBJ2-3, with 7 bases aligning to TRBD1. The length of the CDR3 is 14 residues. J was trimmed by 3 bases and V by 3 bases; bases with no gene match: 3. CDR3 protein: CASSFRDSTDTQYF. The CDR3 nucleotides read TGTGCCAGCAGTTTCCGGGACAGTACAGATACGCAGTATTTT.

This clonotype was counted ten times or more. This chain joins TRBV5-1 and TRBJ2-2; D is ambiguous. This CDR3 has 15 residues. Per the germline V gene, CDR1 is SGHRS and CDR2 is YFSETQ. V was trimmed by 6 bases and J by 5 bases, leaving 17 bases between them. CDR3 bases: TGCGCCAGCAAGTCAGGCGCCGGGCGGACCGGGGAGCTGTTTTTT. Protein product: CASKSGAGRTGELFF. The full variable domain, completed using reference TRBV5-1 and TRBJ2-2, is KAGVTQTPRYLIKTRGQQVTLSCSPISGHRSVSWYQQTPGQGLQFLFEYFSETQRNKGNFPGRFSGRQFSNSRSEMNVSTLELGDSALYLCASKSGAGRTGELFFGEGSRLTVL.

This chain uses TRBV7-2 with TRBJ2-1, with TRBD2 matching over 8 bases. Germline V gene lookup returns CDR1 SGHTA and CDR2 FQGNSA. After removal of 3 bases from V and 4 bases from J, the junction contained 8 bases not matched to a gene. The length of the CDR3 is 16 residues. As DNA, the CDR3 is TGTGCCAGCAGCTTGTATGCTAGCGGGTCTTACAATGAGCAGTTCTTC. Encoded protein: CASSLYASGSYNEQFF.

In DNA form, the CDR3 reads TGCAGTGCGAAAGCGGGGATCGGCAATCAGCCCCAGCATTTT. Translated: CSAKAGIGNQPQHF. The chain has TRBV20-1 and TRBJ1-5; no clear D gene. V was trimmed by 6 bases and J by 2 bases, leaving 14 bases between them. The CDR3 length is 14 residues. The germline CDR1 and CDR2 sequences are DFQATT and SNEGSKA (reference sequence).

This clonotype appeared a few times. The chain links TRBV7-9 to TRBJ2-6, with D unresolved. The CDR3 has 15 residues. V gave up 3 bases and J gave up 0 bases, with 6 bases separating them. Germline CDR1 and CDR2: SEHNR and FQNEAQ (reference sequence). For the CDR3, the DNA is TGTGCCAGCAGCTTCCATCACTCTGGGGCCAACGTCCTGACTTTC. Translating gives CASSFHHSGANVLTF.

V gene TRBV9 combines with J gene TRBJ2-1; no firm D call. In germline, CDR1 is SGDLS, CDR2 YYNGEE. V was shortened by 0 bases and J by 8 bases, with 9 bases between the two germline ends. The CDR3 extends over 13 amino acids. This CDR3 reads CASSVGGVYEQFF. CDR3 sequence (DNA): TGTGCCAGCAGCGTAGGTGGGGTTTATGAGCAGTTCTTC.